One sample yielded the 10 T cell receptor beta chains listed below, sequenced in a study of identical twins' blood T cells. TCRdb recomputed calls from the 5' RACE reads with MiXCR, one row per CDR3 protein. The sample shows 350,000 to 400,000 distinct CDR3 sequences, roughly 31% of them seen only once. Sequenced input: PBMCs. These receptors were collected from a woman aged 18 to 55 in good health.

The chain couples TRBV20-1 to TRBJ1-3; D gene uncertain. Germline V gene data show CDR1 as DFQATT and CDR2 as SNEGSKA (reference sequence). CDR3 length equals 10 residues. Trimming left V 6 bases short and J 4 bases short, with 4 bases between. CDR3 protein: CSARGNTIYF. CDR3 DNA: TGCAGTGCCAGGGGAAACACCATATATTTT.

The rearrangement joins TRBV12-3 or TRBV12-4 to TRBJ2-3; possible D gene TRBD2, 5 bases. CDR3 length equals 12 residues. Deletions cut 5 bases from V and 9 bases from J, with 12 bases between. Here the CDR3 DNA reads TGTGCCAGCAGTCCCGCGAAGCGGACGCAGTATTTT. It is translated as CASSPAKRTQYF.

The genes are TRBV6-5 and TRBJ1-1; 8 bases are a match to TRBD1. There are 14 residues in the CDR3. Losses at the gene ends were 7 bases for V and 2 bases for J; bases not matched to a gene: 6. Looked up from germline, CDR1 is MNHEY and CDR2 is SVGAGI. In DNA, the CDR3 is TGTGCCAGCATTGGACAGGGACCTAACACTGAAGCTTTCTTT. This encodes CASIGQGPNTEAFF.

There are a few counts of this clonotype. The CDR3 DNA follows: TGTGCCAGCAGCTTTTCGGGACAGAACAATCAGCCCCAGCATTTT. Its protein is CASSFSGQNNQPQHF. The rearrangement uses TRBV7-2 and TRBJ1-5; the match to TRBD1 covers 7 bases. CDR3 size: 15 residues. Germline CDR1 SGHTA, CDR2 FQGNSA. The junction had 5 bases not matched to a gene; V was cut back by 3 bases and J by 3 bases.

This sequence joins TRBV3-1 and TRBJ2-7; 14 bases are shared with TRBD2. The CDR3 covers 15 residues. The germline gives CDR1 LGHDT, CDR2 YNNKEL (reference sequence). V lost 7 bases to trimming and J lost 4 bases; unmatched junction nucleotides: 6. The CDR3 spells CASTPGLAGGYEQYF. CDR3 nucleotides: TGTGCCAGCACCCCTGGACTAGCGGGGGGATACGAGCAGTACTTC.

This chain joins TRBV7-9 and TRBJ2-1, with D unresolved. This CDR3 region has 13 residues. The V end was cut by 1 base, the J end by 4 bases, with 5 bases between. CDR1 and CDR2 (germline): SEHNR, FQNEAQ (reference sequence). The CDR3 region has the DNA TGTGCCAGCAGCTTAGTCGAATACAATGAGCAGTTCTTC. Amino acid sequence: CASSLVEYNEQFF.

The V gene is TRBV19, the J gene TRBJ1-2; no reliable D call. Trimming pared 5 bases from V and 0 bases from J, leaving 7 bases between. Germline assignment: CDR1 LNHDA and CDR2 SQIVND (reference sequence). The CDR3 totals 13 residues. This CDR3 reads CASSEVANYGYTF. The CDR3 coding sequence is TGTGCCAGTAGTGAGGTAGCTAACTATGGCTACACCTTC.

There are many counts of this clonotype. This chain links TRBV7-9 with TRBJ1-1, with D hard to call. The germline V and J ends were trimmed by 1 base and 7 bases, with 4 bases remaining between them. Looked up from germline, CDR1 is SEHNR and CDR2 is FQNEAQ (reference sequence). CDR3 length equals 11 residues. CDR3 coding DNA: TGTGCCAGCAGCTTAGTTCGTGAAGCTTTCTTT. Protein product: CASSLVREAFF. Drawing the rest from reference TRBV7-9 and TRBJ1-1, the complete variable domain is DTGVSQNPRHKITKRGQNVTFRCDPISEHNRLYWYRQTLGQGPEFLTYFQNEAQLEKSRLLSDRFSAERPKGSFSTLEIQRTEQGDSAMYLCASSLVREAFFGQGTRLTVV.

This clonotype was found a few times. This sequence joins TRBV19 and TRBJ2-1; 9 bases are a match to TRBD1. The CDR3 totals 15 residues. CDR1 and CDR2 from the germline V gene are LNHDA and SQIVND (reference sequence). The V gene end was trimmed by 5 bases and the J gene end by 6 bases; junction bases not matched to a gene: 8. As DNA, the CDR3 is TGTGCCAGTAGTCTCACAGGGGGCGCGGGCAATGAGCAGTTCTTC. Translation gives CASSLTGGAGNEQFF.

A few counts support this clonotype. The rearrangement links TRBV11-2 to TRBJ2-1; possible D gene TRBD2, 5 bases. Germline assignment: CDR1 SGHAT and CDR2 FQNNGV. CDR3 size: 15 residues. V was trimmed by 2 bases and J by 2 bases, leaving 10 bases between them. The CDR3, as DNA: TGTGCCAGCAGCTTACTCAGCGGTACCTACAATGAGCAGTTCTTC. Translation: CASSLLSGTYNEQFF.